These T cell receptor beta chains were read from a single sample in a study of shared clonotypes between healthy human individuals. The method was immunoSEQ multiplex PCR; TCRdb's version includes in-frame clones alone and lacks a portion of them. The table has approximately 600,000 clones, roughly 95% seen once. The material sequenced was naive CD8+ T cells sorted from blood. The receptor set was obtained from a woman aged 30 to 39 in good health. Each CDR3 is given without its conserved first and last residue.

j_call v_call cdr3_aa
TRBJ2-1 TRBV15 ATSSPQSSYNEQF
TRBJ1-5 TRBV2 ASRGESHQPQH
TRBJ1-1 TRBV27 ASSLSYANEAF
TRBJ2-7 TRBV6-1 ASRDGGSSLYEQY
TRBJ1-1 TRBV9 ASSGFQGGTEAF
TRBJ2-2 TRBV7-6 ASSPSSGISYTGELF
TRBJ1-2 TRBV5-4 ASSSFDIGYT
TRBJ2-3 TRBV27 ASSLSPGGGTDTQY
TRBJ2-5 TRBV28 ASSLSGPQETQY
TRBJ1-5 TRBV27 ASSSGNQPQH
TRBJ1-1 TRBV11-2 ASSLENRMNTEAF
TRBJ1-5 TRBV7-2 ASSSETGSQPQH
TRBJ2-7 TRBV4-1 ASSQDLGSMSYEQY
TRBJ1-1 TRBV19 ASSQGAGTEAF
TRBJ1-2 TRBV9 ASSEYVTGGGYT
TRBJ2-2 TRBV5-4 ASSFGAGANTGELF
TRBJ2-1 TRBV28 ASSFFSGNEQF
TRBJ2-7 TRBV27 ASSLTYRAAYEQY
TRBJ2-1 TRBV11-2 ASSHGPASGSWGEQF
TRBJ2-3 TRBV7-9 ASLGVEQY
TRBJ1-2 TRBV5-6 ASSSTFGQDYGYT
TRBJ2-1 TRBV7-6 ASSFTSGGPNEQF
TRBJ2-2 TRBV27 ASSLTGNTGELF
TRBJ2-7 TRBV27 ASSWTSGYEQY
TRBJ1-1 TRBV19 ASSMGRETEAF
TRBJ2-6 TRBV10-3 AISLSICQSRANVLT
TRBJ2-1 TRBV9 ASSSRGSSYNEQF
TRBJ1-5 TRBV2 ASSDAGTENQPQH
NA TRBV9 ASSPGTGGEYEQY
TRBJ2-7 TRBV7-9 ASSRQGAGREFSYEQY
TRBJ2-5 TRBV28 ASSLSPEGETQY
TRBJ2-1 TRBV4-1 ASSSSGRGDNEQF
TRBJ2-1 TRBV7-9 ASSLAGSTYNEQF
TRBJ2-4 TRBV13 ASSWRGTSLHIQY
TRBJ1-5 TRBV28 ASKWGIYSNQPQH
TRBJ1-2 TRBV7-2 ASTWGRGYGYT
TRBJ2-5 TRBV19 ASSISEGTAQETQY
TRBJ1-2 TRBV28 ASTPRQKLLYGYT
TRBJ2-3 TRBV4-1 ASREGDTQY
TRBJ2-1 TRBV27 ASSLGGIPYNEQF
TRBJ2-7 TRBV7-9 ASSSRFSGRAYEQY
TRBJ2-1 TRBV5-6 ASSSPGLAGVNEQF
TRBJ2-2 TRBV27 ASSFPGQQNTGELF
TRBJ1-5 TRBV2 ASSGGTGSNQPQH
TRBJ1-1 TRBV15 ATTQGSFTEAF
TRBJ2-2 TRBV6-5 ASTPGPNTGELF
TRBJ1-1 TRBV6-5 ASSPGHENTEAF
TRBJ1-5 TRBV28 ASSRDRGHQPQH
TRBJ2-7 TRBV5-4 ASSFASYEQY
TRBJ1-6 TRBV4-1 ASSQTTGGTGSLH
TRBJ1-2 TRBV7-3 ASSLTGGSGYT
TRBJ2-7 TRBV5-6 ASSPLVGGSYEQY
TRBJ2-7 TRBV7-9 ASSFGTSAEEGSYEQY
TRBJ2-1 TRBV9 ASSVALVGGEQF
TRBJ1-1 TRBV21-1 ASSKHNTEAF